These 5 T cell receptor beta chains originate from one sample sequenced in a study of T cell responses to AZD1222 COVID-19 vaccine. Produced via immunoSEQ multiplex PCR; TCRdb's table is partial and in-frame only. Here the sample spans under 70,000 clones, about 74% being singletons. Material: peripheral blood, obtained on day 0 of AZD1222 vaccination. Every receptor here comes from an adult in good health.

The J gene is TRBJ2-2, the V gene TRBV9; TRBD1 might be the D (6 bases). Germline assignment: CDR1 SGDLS and CDR2 YYNGEE. CDR3 length equals 16 residues. Trimming cost V 0 bases and J 1 base, with 10 bases left between them. Written as DNA, the CDR3 is TGTGCCAGCAGCGTAGGTGGGGGCCTGAACACCGGGGAGCTGTTTTTT. This encodes CASSVGGGLNTGELFF.

The chain is built from TRBV27 and TRBJ1-2; no clear D gene. The germline V gene encodes CDR1 MNHEY and CDR2 SMNVEV (reference sequence). The CDR3 extends over 16 amino acids. V was shortened by 0 bases and J by 2 bases, with 13 bases between the two germline ends. As DNA, the CDR3 is TGTGCCAGCAGTTTATCCGCCGGCACAGCGAACTATGGCTACACCTTC. Residues: CASSLSAGTANYGYTF.

This clone was recorded a few times. This sequence joins TRBV5-4 and TRBJ1-4, with 7 bases identical to TRBD1. CDR1 and CDR2 from the germline V gene are SGHNT and YYREEE (reference sequence). The CDR3 consists of 14 residues. The ends lost 7 bases at V and 4 bases at J; junction bases unmatched: 7. The CDR3: CASGTYRGNEKLFF. CDR3 DNA: TGTGCCAGCGGAACCTACAGGGGTAATGAAAAACTGTTTTTT.

V and J are TRBV4-1 and TRBJ2-3, with D perhaps being TRBD1 or TRBD2 (5 bases each). The CDR3 is made up of 14 amino acids. Germline values: CDR1 MGHRA, CDR2 YSYEKL. The V end was cut by 1 base, the J end by 2 bases, with 7 bases between. The CDR3 DNA follows: TGCGCCAGCAGCCAAGGGGGGTCCACAGATACGCAGTATTTT. This translates into CASSQGGSTDTQYF.

The rearrangement joins TRBV7-8 to TRBJ2-2, with D possibly being TRBD2 (7 bases). This CDR3 is built from 16 residues. Trimming removed 7 bases at V and 1 base at J, with 16 bases between. CDR1 is SGHVS, CDR2 FQNEAQ, per germline. Here the CDR3 reads CASTQAGALNTGELFF. The CDR3 DNA reads TGTGCCAGCACGCAGGCGGGGGCCCTGAACACCGGGGAGCTGTTTTTT.